This T cell receptor (beta chain) came from a study of T cell clonality in common variable immunodeficiency. This clone was counted ten times or more. The target antigen is unknown. Mismatch with germline at one junction end may stem from a read error. The CDR3 goes on 3 residues after the read ends, and that part is filled in from the germline J gene. Points from the study as a whole: Compared with healthy controls, CVID subjects showed increased TCRbeta clonality, mostly in about a third. Shared TCRbeta clones were fewer between CVID subjects than controls.

The CDR3 is 12 residues long. Germline lookup yields CDR1 DFQATT and CDR2 SNEGSKA (reference sequence). Clones were read by immunoSEQ multiplex PCR, and TCRdb kept only the in-frame ones, dropping some. This sample comprises under 65,000 clones, none seen once only. V usage is TRBV20-1 and J usage is TRBJ1-2; possible D gene TRBD1, 6 bases. The clonotype was recovered from a person between 18 and 75 years old in good health. Sequencing used peripheral blood mononuclear cells. The CDR3 DNA, read in part, is TGCAGTGGGAGGACAGTCAACTATGAC. Translation gives CSGRTVNYD. The full CDR3 sequence reads CSGRTVNYDYTF.